This T cell receptor beta chain came from a study of blood T cell repertoires in COVID-19. Study background: Acute-phase and convalescent COVID-19 samples originated in the United States, Italy and Spain.

Trimming cost V 3 bases and J 0 bases, with 9 bases left between them. CDR3 size: 16 residues. Germline V lookup: CDR1 LNHDA, CDR2 SQIVND (reference sequence). To note about this clone: This sample includes further DNA sequences coding for the same CDR3.

TCRdb keeps only in-frame clones here, not all; method: immunoSEQ multiplex PCR. The profile covers about 170,000 clones, with 84% appearing a single time and roughly 8% taken by the ten largest. The sequenced sample consisted of peripheral blood. The chain joins TRBV19 to TRBJ2-6, with D maybe TRBD2 (6 bases). This clonotype was obtained from a man in his forties who had recovered from COVID-19. CDR3 protein: CASSIGGGSGANVLTF. CDR3 in DNA: TGTGCCAGTAGTATCGGGGGAGGCTCTGGGGCCAACGTCCTGACTTTC.